Shown below are 21 T cell receptor beta chains from a single sample sequenced in a study of STAT3 mutations in large granular lymphocyte leukemia. The study's findings and limits: Every T-cell large granular lymphocyte leukemia patient had at least one immunodominant TCR beta clonotype.

The antigens of these receptors remain unknown. Produced via immunoSEQ multiplex PCR; TCRdb's table is partial and in-frame only. The sample contains 5,000 to 7,000 clones, roughly 50% of which appear only once. What was sequenced was peripheral blood mononuclear cells. The receptors shown here come from a woman aged 65 to 85 with T-cell large granular lymphocyte leukemia. Some clones in this sample may be carry-over from other donors' samples.

In this sample, this clone turned up a few times. The CDR3 DNA is TGTGCCAGCAGACGGACACGCACCTACGAGCAGTACTTC. This encodes CASRRTRTYEQYF. The V and J genes are TRBV6-1 and TRBJ2-7; possibly TRBD1 for D (5 bases). The germline V and J ends were trimmed by 6 bases and 2 bases, with 11 bases remaining between them. CDR1 is MNHNS and CDR2 is SASEGT in the germline V gene. This CDR3 contains 13 residues.

The chain couples TRBV30 to TRBJ2-1; D is unresolved. CDR1 GTSNPN and CDR2 SVGIG come from the germline V gene (reference sequence). Trimming removed 2 bases from V and 2 bases from J, with 4 bases in between. The CDR3 loop spans 12 amino acids. The CDR3 spells CAWSSPYNEQFF. The CDR3 bases are TGTGCCTGGAGTAGCCCCTACAATGAGCAGTTCTTC. The full variable domain, with the rest looked up from reference TRBV30 and TRBJ2-1, is SQTIHQWPATLVQPVGSPLSLECTVEGTSNPNLYWYRQAAGRGLQLLFYSVGIGQISSEVPQNLSASRPQDRQFILSSKKLLLSDSGFYLCAWSSPYNEQFFGPGTRLTVL.

The chain is built from TRBV5-1 and TRBJ1-1, with 8 bases lining up with TRBD1. The ends lost 5 bases at V and 1 base at J; junction bases unmatched: 7. This CDR3 comprises 15 residues. Germline V CDR1 and CDR2: SGHRS, YFSETQ. The CDR3 DNA is TGCGCCAGCAGGAAAACGGGACAGGCGAACACTGAAGCTTTCTTT. Translating gives CASRKTGQANTEAFF.

V usage is TRBV5-1 and J usage is TRBJ2-5; TRBD2 matches 8 bases. This CDR3 region has 15 residues. Germline V CDR1 and CDR2: SGHRS, YFSETQ. The trim removed 2 bases at V and 2 bases at J, leaving 5 bases unmatched. CDR3 amino acids: CASSLPLAGQETQYF. CDR3 nucleotide sequence: TGCGCCAGCAGCTTACCCCTAGCGGGTCAAGAGACCCAGTACTTC.

The rearrangement uses TRBV6-1 and TRBJ2-5, with D possibly being TRBD1 or TRBD2 (7 bases each). The length of the CDR3 is 13 residues. The V and J ends lost 3 bases and 5 bases respectively, with 10 bases between them. The germline CDR1 and CDR2 sequences are MNHNS and SASEGT. The CDR3: CASSEQGGETQYF. In DNA, the CDR3 is TGTGCCAGCAGTGAGCAGGGGGGGGAGACCCAGTACTTC.

In this sample, this clone turned up a few times. The chain uses TRBV4-3 and TRBJ1-1; no definite D call. The CDR3 totals 13 residues. Trimming removed 0 bases at V and 5 bases at J, with 7 bases between. The germline CDR1 and CDR2 sequences are LGHNA and YSLEER. The DNA for the CDR3 is TGCGCCAGCAGCCAAGAAGGTTTTACTGAAGCTTTCTTT. Protein: CASSQEGFTEAFF.

CDR3 bases: TGCGCCAGCAGCTTGCAAGGGGGTAGGACTGAAGCTTTCTTT. It codes for CASSLQGGRTEAFF. V is TRBV5-1 and J is TRBJ1-1; TRBD1 is a possible D gene (6 bases). Germline CDR1 SGHRS, CDR2 YFSETQ. The ends were cut back, 1 base at V and 5 bases at J, with 12 bases in the middle. The CDR3 loop spans 14 amino acids.

This clone appeared a single time. This chain connects TRBV30 to TRBJ2-1, with D perhaps TRBD1 or TRBD2 (5 bases each). The CDR3 extends over 11 amino acids. The germline V and J ends were trimmed by 7 bases and 9 bases, with 13 bases remaining between them. Germline V gene data show CDR1 as GTSNPN and CDR2 as SVGIG (reference sequence). Written as DNA, the CDR3 is TGTGCCTTAGGGACCTCGGGTGAGCAGTTCTTC. Translated, it gives CALGTSGEQFF.

This clone was seen a few times. The chain employs TRBV30 and TRBJ1-5; possibly TRBD1 for D (5 bases). The germline gives CDR1 GTSNPN, CDR2 SVGIG (reference sequence). The CDR3 is 12 amino acids. The V gene lost 1 base and the J gene lost 8 bases, with 9 bases spanning the gap. Here the CDR3 DNA reads TGTGCCTGGAGTGGGGGCGCGGAGCCCCAGCATTTT. It yields the protein CAWSGGAEPQHF.

The V call is TRBV19, the J call TRBJ1-5; D gene ambiguous. This CDR3 contains 17 residues. V was shortened by 0 bases and J by 3 bases, with 15 bases between the two germline ends. In germline, CDR1 is LNHDA, CDR2 SQIVND (reference sequence). The CDR3 reads CASSIDSGVWVNQPQHF. CDR3 coding DNA: TGTGCCAGTAGTATAGATTCCGGGGTGTGGGTCAATCAGCCCCAGCATTTT.

The chain has TRBV18 and TRBJ2-3, with 9 bases fitting TRBD1. Germline CDR1 KGHSH, CDR2 LQKENI. The CDR3 is 15 amino acids. The V segment lost 3 bases and the J segment 3 bases; nucleotides outside the gene matches: 4. The CDR3 reads CASSPGQGATDTQYF. The CDR3 DNA sequence: TGTGCCAGCTCACCGGGACAGGGAGCAACAGATACGCAGTATTTT. The whole variable domain, remainder taken from reference TRBV18 and TRBJ2-3, is NAGVMQNPRHLVRRRGQEARLRCSPMKGHSHVYWYRQLPEEGLKFMVYLQKENIIDESGMPKERFSAEFPKEGPSILRIQQVVRGDSAAYFCASSPGQGATDTQYFGPGTRLTVL.

The genes are TRBV30 and TRBJ1-5; 8 positions agree with TRBD1. V lost 3 bases to trimming and J lost 3 bases; unmatched junction nucleotides: 4. The CDR3 has 14 amino acids. Per the germline V gene, CDR1 is GTSNPN and CDR2 is SVGIG (reference sequence). The CDR3 DNA reads as TGTGCCTGGAGAGGACAGGGTAACAATCAGCCCCAGCATTTT. Translated: CAWRGQGNNQPQHF.

This clone was observed a few times. This chain joins TRBV5-8 and TRBJ2-3, with D tentatively TRBD1 (5 bases). Germline V lookup: CDR1 SGHTS, CDR2 YDEGEE. The germline V and J ends were trimmed by 1 base and 1 base, with 10 bases remaining between them. The CDR3 covers 15 residues. CDR3 residues: CASSLSQGGTDTQYF. CDR3 sequence (DNA): TGTGCCAGCAGCTTGTCTCAGGGTGGCACAGATACGCAGTATTTT. Combining the CDR3 with reference TRBV5-8 and TRBJ2-3 gives the whole variable domain EAGVTQSPTHLIKTRGQQATLRCSPISGHTSVYWYQQALGLGLQFLLWYDEGEERNRGNFPPRFSGRQFPNYSSELNVNALELEDSALYLCASSLSQGGTDTQYFGPGTRLTVL.

The chain carries TRBV4-2 and TRBJ1-1; D ambiguous. The germline V gene encodes CDR1 LGHNA and CDR2 YNFKEQ. The CDR3 has 16 residues. V dropped 0 bases and J dropped 3 bases, with 14 bases sitting between them. The CDR3: CASSQERGLRHTEAFF. CDR3 DNA: TGTGCCAGCAGCCAAGAGAGAGGACTCCGACACACTGAAGCTTTCTTT.

This clone was detected only a few times. The rearrangement joins TRBV10-3 to TRBJ1-1; TRBD1 matches 8 bases. Germline V gives CDR1 ENHRY, CDR2 SYGVKD. This CDR3 contains 14 residues. Unmatched junction bases numbered 7, after V lost 7 bases and J lost 3 bases. The CDR3 sequence is CAINADRADTEAFF. CDR3 nucleotides: TGTGCCATCAATGCGGACAGGGCGGACACTGAAGCTTTCTTT.

The rearrangement links TRBV7-2 to TRBJ2-7; 8 bases match TRBD1. J was trimmed by 5 bases and V by 5 bases; bases with no gene match: 8. Germline V gene sequence: CDR1 SGHTA, CDR2 FQGNSA. The CDR3 length is 14 residues. CDR3 nucleotides: TGTGCCAGCAGCCCTGGACAGGGTGAAGACGAGCAGTACTTC. Translated: CASSPGQGEDEQYF.

The chain recombines TRBV29-1 with TRBJ2-5; TRBD2 aligns across 10 bases. Trimming cost V 7 bases and J 5 bases; bases outside gene matches: 7. Germline loops: CDR1 SQVTM, CDR2 ANQGSEA. This CDR3 contains 13 residues. The CDR3 DNA reads TGCAGCGAAGCGGGAGGGCCGGAGGAGACCCAGTACTTC. This sequence encodes CSEAGGPEETQYF.

The chain joins TRBV5-1 to TRBJ2-7, with 13 bases aligning to TRBD2. This CDR3 contains 14 residues. Germline V gene lookup returns CDR1 SGHRS and CDR2 YFSETQ. V was clipped by 3 bases and J by 12 bases; unmatched bases: 9. CDR3 nucleotide sequence: TGCGCCAGCAGCTCGGGACTAGCGGGAAAGGGTACGTACTTC. Translation gives CASSSGLAGKGTYF.

The chain recombines TRBV9 with TRBJ2-5, with D perhaps TRBD2 (5 bases). Looked up from germline, CDR1 is SGDLS and CDR2 is YYNGEE. The CDR3 consists of 16 residues. Trimming left V 0 bases short and J 0 bases short, with 12 bases between. As DNA, the CDR3 is TGTGCCAGCAGCGTAGGGGAGCGTGCGTACCAAGAGACCCAGTACTTC. Amino acid sequence: CASSVGERAYQETQYF. Full variable domain (outside the CDR3, taken from reference TRBV9 and TRBJ2-5): DSGVTQTPKHLITATGQRVTLRCSPRSGDLSVYWYQQSLDQGLQFLIQYYNGEERAKGNILERFSAQQFPDLHSELNLSSLELGDSALYFCASSVGERAYQETQYFGPGTRLLVL.

This clone was counted between two and nine times. The chain recombines TRBV5-4 with TRBJ2-7; 7 bases are a match to TRBD1. V trimming: 5 bases; J trimming: 0 bases; junction bases outside the gene matches: 5. Germline V gene data show CDR1 as SGHNT and CDR2 as YYREEE (reference sequence). The CDR3 is 14 residues long. This chain's CDR3 is CASSPRDSSYEQYF. CDR3 DNA: TGTGCCAGCAGTCCCCGGGACAGCTCCTACGAGCAGTACTTC.

The chain combines TRBV30 with TRBJ1-2; D is unresolved. This CDR3 is 12 amino acids long. Germline assignment: CDR1 GTSNPN and CDR2 SVGIG (reference sequence). V lost 0 bases to trimming and J lost 2 bases, with 4 bases between them. The CDR3 loop reads CAWSVINYGYTF. The CDR3 DNA reads TGTGCCTGGAGTGTTATCAACTATGGCTACACCTTC.